Each of the 18 T cell receptor beta chains below was sequenced from the same sample in a study of OX40 agonist ivuxolimab in advanced cancers. Data came from immunoSEQ multiplex PCR; TCRdb stores just in-frame clones and leaves some out. The top ten clones hold roughly 0.77% of a sample with roughly 75,000 clones, roughly 86% of them seen once. The sequencing used CD4+ or CD8+ T cells sorted from blood, collected in a trial of the OX40 agonist ivuxolimab. The source of these receptors is an adult with an advanced solid tumor such as melanoma, head and neck, liver or kidney cancer.

J is TRBJ2-5 and V is TRBV18; maybe TRBD1 (5 bases). Trimming took 3 bases from V and 4 from J, leaving 12 bases between them. This CDR3 region has 14 residues. Germline V gene data show CDR1 as KGHSH and CDR2 as LQKENI. CDR3 sequence (DNA): TGTGCCAGCTCACCCACACAGGTGGGAGAGACCCAGTACTTC. Protein sequence: CASSPTQVGETQYF.

In DNA form, the CDR3 reads TGCGCCAGCAGCGATACTAGGGGTACCCACGAGCAGTACTTC. It specifies CASSDTRGTHEQYF. The chain employs TRBV5-1 and TRBJ2-7; D is tentatively TRBD1 or TRBD2 (5 bases each). CDR1 SGHRS and CDR2 YFSETQ come from the germline V gene. The V gene lost 4 bases and the J gene lost 5 bases, with 16 bases spanning the gap. The CDR3 consists of 14 residues.

The chain carries TRBV30 and TRBJ2-2; the D gene is possibly TRBD2 (5 bases). This CDR3 has 15 amino acids. Germline V CDR1 and CDR2: GTSNPN, SVGIG (reference sequence). V lost 0 bases and J lost 4, with 12 bases in between. As DNA, the CDR3 is TGTGCCTGGAGTGTCGGGATAGTAGTCACCGGGGAGCTGTTTTTT. Amino acid sequence: CAWSVGIVVTGELFF.

V gene TRBV5-4 combines with J gene TRBJ2-3; D ambiguous. The CDR3 runs to 14 residues. The V and J ends lost 4 bases and 2 bases respectively, with 11 bases between them. CDR1 is SGHNT and CDR2 is YYREEE in the germline V gene (reference sequence). CDR3 loop: CASSPPFNTDTQYF. As DNA, the CDR3 is TGTGCCAGCAGCCCCCCCTTTAACACAGATACGCAGTATTTT. The variable domain in full, with the rest retrieved from reference TRBV5-4 and TRBJ2-3, is ETGVTQSPTHLIKTRGQQVTLRCSSQSGHNTVSWYQQALGQGPQFIFQYYREEENGRGNFPPRFSGLQFPNYSSELNVNALELDDSALYLCASSPPFNTDTQYFGPGTRLTVL.

The rearrangement links TRBV29-1 to TRBJ1-1, with D possibly being TRBD1 (5 bases). The CDR3 loop spans 14 amino acids. V lost 3 bases and J 2 bases, leaving 13 bases between the germline ends. Per the germline V gene, CDR1 is SQVTM and CDR2 is ANQGSEA. For the CDR3, the DNA is TGCAGCGTTGAGGCCAGGGCTCCTAACACTGAAGCTTTCTTT. It codes for CSVEARAPNTEAFF.

The rearrangement joins TRBV18 to TRBJ2-1, with D perhaps TRBD1 (6 bases). Germline lookup yields CDR1 KGHSH and CDR2 LQKENI. This CDR3 is built from 12 residues. The germline V and J ends were trimmed by 3 bases and 9 bases, with 9 bases remaining between them. CDR3 DNA sequence: TGTGCCAGCTCACCGGGGGCGGTTGAGCAGTTCTTC. Its translation: CASSPGAVEQFF.

This clone has a single count. This chain links TRBV11-2 with TRBJ2-1; 8 bases map to TRBD2. Trimming removed 6 bases from V and 8 bases from J; junction bases left unmatched: 9. The CDR3 contains 14 residues. In germline, CDR1 is SGHAT, CDR2 FQNNGV. DNA of the CDR3: TGTGCCAGCAGGAAACTAGCGGCTGTTGATGAGCAGTTCTTC. This codes for CASRKLAAVDEQFF.

This clone was found a few times. V is TRBV7-2 and J is TRBJ1-5; the D is unclear. The V gene's germline CDR1 is SGHTA and CDR2 FQGNSA. The V gene lost 6 bases and the J gene lost 4 bases, with 13 bases spanning the gap. The CDR3 length is 14 residues. The CDR3 loop is CASSPNLGNQPQHF. The CDR3 DNA follows: TGTGCCAGCAGTCCTAACCTGGGAAATCAGCCCCAGCATTTT.

CDR3 loop: CASSLWDRSSYEQYF. DNA for the CDR3: TGTGCCAGCAGTTTATGGGACAGGAGCTCCTACGAGCAGTACTTC. The rearrangement uses TRBV28 and TRBJ2-7; the match to TRBD1 covers 7 bases. The CDR3 extends over 15 amino acids. The V gene's germline CDR1 is MDHEN and CDR2 SYDVKM. V shed 0 bases, J shed 0 bases, and the junction held 2 bases outside the gene matches.

The V gene is TRBV19, the J gene TRBJ2-1, with TRBD1 matching 7 bases. Germline CDR1 reads LNHDA; CDR2 reads SQIVND (reference sequence). This CDR3 contains 14 residues. Trimming cost V 6 bases and J 4 bases; bases outside gene matches: 6. The CDR3 nucleotides are TGTGCCAGTAGCCCCGGGACAGTTTACAATGAGCAGTTCTTC. This gives the protein CASSPGTVYNEQFF.

The chain couples TRBV11-1 to TRBJ2-3; D possibly corresponds to TRBD2 (5 bases). This CDR3 has 14 residues. Germline loops: CDR1 SGHAT, CDR2 FQDESV (reference sequence). V shed 8 bases and J shed 2 bases, with 14 bases lying between them. The chain's CDR3 is CASRELFSTDTQYF. In nucleotides, the CDR3 is TGTGCCAGCCGGGAACTATTCTCCACAGATACGCAGTATTTT.

The V gene is TRBV30, the J gene TRBJ2-7, with TRBD2 identical over 8 bases. This CDR3 spans 13 amino acids. Germline CDR1 reads GTSNPN; CDR2 reads SVGIG (reference sequence). V was clipped by 6 bases and J by 3 bases; unmatched bases: 7. CDR3 sequence: CACRAGVDYEQYF. CDR3 bases: TGTGCCTGCAGAGCGGGAGTAGACTACGAGCAGTACTTC.

This clone was recorded a few times. The V and J genes are TRBV19 and TRBJ1-4, with D possibly TRBD1 on 6 matching bases. Trimming pared 6 bases from V and 8 bases from J, leaving 25 bases between. This CDR3 has 17 residues. Germline values: CDR1 LNHDA, CDR2 SQIVND (reference sequence). The CDR3 reads CASRPPAVGRGGEKLFF. In nucleotides, the CDR3 is TGTGCCAGTAGGCCACCTGCCGTCGGCAGGGGAGGCGAAAAACTGTTTTTT.

This clone was counted a few times. The chain carries TRBV11-1 and TRBJ1-6; TRBD1 is a possible D gene (5 bases). The CDR3 has 16 amino acids. Trimming shortened V by 2 bases and J by 6 bases, and 14 bases separated the two germline ends. Germline-derived CDR1 and CDR2 are SGHAT and FQDESV (reference sequence). The CDR3 protein is CASSLTRPGTNSPLHF. Here the CDR3 DNA reads TGTGCCAGCAGCTTAACACGGCCTGGGACTAATTCACCCCTCCACTTT.

The CDR3 loop is CASSIEAYSYNSPLHF. CDR3 DNA: TGTGCCAGTAGTATTGAGGCATACTCCTATAATTCACCCCTCCACTTT. The chain is built from TRBV19 and TRBJ1-6, with D uncertain. This CDR3 is built from 16 residues. Germline values: CDR1 LNHDA, CDR2 SQIVND (reference sequence). Trimming cost V 3 bases and J 0 bases, with 9 bases left between them.

The chain links TRBV11-2 to TRBJ1-2; possible D gene TRBD1, 5 bases. Germline lookup yields CDR1 SGHAT and CDR2 FQNNGV. Trimming left V 6 bases short and J 2 bases short, with 19 bases between. This CDR3 comprises 16 residues. This chain's CDR3 is CASSSLKEGTNYGYTF. CDR3 nucleotide sequence: TGTGCCAGCAGTTCACTCAAGGAGGGGACGAACTATGGCTACACCTTC.

The genes are TRBV9 and TRBJ1-2, with D possibly TRBD1 on 6 matching bases. CDR3 length equals 15 residues. Germline CDR1 SGDLS, CDR2 YYNGEE. V was cut by 4 bases and J by 6 bases, with 19 bases left in between. This chain's CDR3 is CASSSVGGQRHGYTF. CDR3 DNA: TGTGCCAGCAGCTCAGTCGGGGGGCAAAGGCATGGCTACACCTTC.

The chain carries TRBV5-1 and TRBJ1-1; TRBD1 might be the D (6 bases). CDR3 size: 16 residues. Germline lookup yields CDR1 SGHRS and CDR2 YFSETQ. Trimming took off 0 bases at V and 1 base at J, with 13 bases between the two ends. This CDR3 reads CASSLAGGTSNTEAFF. The DNA for the CDR3 is TGCGCCAGCAGCTTGGCTGGGGGCACTTCGAACACTGAAGCTTTCTTT.